The clone carrying this T cell receptor (beta chain) turned up a few times. Genes and germline are mouse. The CDR3 end is not reached by the read, which stops 1 residue before it; the germline J gene fills it in. These data are taken from a study of tissue T cells after allogeneic stem cell transplantation. Data came from immunoSEQ multiplex PCR; TCRdb stores just in-frame clones and leaves some out. This table has about 1,300 clones, roughly 58% appearing once. Time point noted: mouse harvest day 7 after allogeneic transplant. Tail vein injection delivered 10^7 T-cell-depleted bone marrow cells and 10^6 splenic CD5+ T cells. The CDR3 covers 15 residues. Germline-derived CDR1 and CDR2 are SNHLY and FYNGKV (reference sequence). V gave up 6 bases and J gave up 0 bases, with 11 bases separating them.

The TCR comes from a female BALB/c mouse given C57BL/6 T cells with graft-versus-host disease after an allogeneic hematopoietic cell transplant. V and J are TRBV3 and TRBJ2-2; D may be TRBD1 (6 bases). The specimen was liver tissue. The CDR3 spells CASSRDTANTGQLYF. CDR3 bases read: TGTGCCAGCAGTCGGGACACTGCAAACACCGGGCAGCTCTAC.